This T cell receptor (beta chain) stems from a study of blood T cell repertoires in COVID-19. Overall study: T cells, B-cell-depleted T cells, or PBMCs provided the cDNA or gDNA that served as material.

Original processing methods: Nucleated cell number was recorded as an estimate derived from reference gene primer amplification. Sequenced by immunoSEQ multiplex PCR; TCRdb stores in-frame clones only, minus some. The V and J calls and the clone size are those of that table, but D and trimming were determined from the DNA. Of almost 40,000 clones in the sample, about 85% were seen once. Germline V lookup: CDR1 LNHDA, CDR2 SQIVND (reference sequence). The length of the CDR3 is 14 residues. The germline V and J ends were trimmed by 6 bases and 2 bases, with 13 bases remaining between them. The source material was peripheral blood. The chain uses TRBV19 and TRBJ1-2; D is unclear. This TCR came from a man aged 55 to 69 with acute or convalescent COVID-19. CDR3 protein: CASSQGGKNYGYTF. The CDR3 DNA follows: TGTGCCAGTAGCCAAGGCGGGAAAAACTATGGCTACACCTTC. The full variable domain, completed using reference TRBV19 and TRBJ1-2, is DGGITQSPKYLFRKEGQNVTLSCEQNLNHDAMYWYRQDPGQGLRLIYYSQIVNDFQKGDIAEGYSVSREKKESFPLTVTSAQKNPTAFYLCASSQGGKNYGYTFGSGTRLTVV.